The following is a TCR beta chain sequence with its context. The antigen remains unidentified. In germline, CDR1 is PRHDT, CDR2 FYEKMQ (reference sequence). Trimming took 5 bases from V and 3 from J; bases not matched to a gene: 9. The CDR3 runs 16 residues. Clones were read by immunoSEQ multiplex PCR, and TCRdb kept only the in-frame ones, dropping some. The table shows about 4,300 clones, with more than 90% occurring only once. The data stem from a study of pediatric ulcerative colitis. General observations from the study: Compared with controls, ulcerative colitis showed greater blood-rectum clone sharing. Clonal expansions reduced rectal repertoire diversity in acute severe colitis.

The gene calls are TRBV13 and TRBJ2-1; TRBD1 agrees at 8 bases. The specimen sequenced was blood. The receptor was isolated from a boy aged 5 to 17 who was a control in a study of pediatric ulcerative colitis. For the CDR3, the DNA is TGTGCCAGCAGCGCCCGGACAGGGTTTATCTACAATGAGCAGTTCTTC. Its translation is CASSARTGFIYNEQFF.